This is a list of T cell receptor beta chains from one sample in a study of somatic mutations in cytotoxic T cells in rheumatoid arthritis. Some clones are missing from TCRdb's copy, which holds only in-frame ones; the method was immunoSEQ multiplex PCR. The sample lists roughly 20,000 clones; over 75% were seen once. The sequenced material came from CD8+ T cells sorted from blood. These receptors were obtained from an adult with rheumatoid arthritis. CDR3s include the opening cysteine and the closing phenylalanine or tryptophan. The D gene is left open where the match is weak. The size of a clone is reported for some rows only, either as once, few or many, or as a class for expanded clones.

>once|TRBV6-9|.|TRBJ2-6
CASSYGETGANVLTF
TGTGCCAGCAGTTATGGGGAGACTGGGGCCAACGTCCTGACTTTC
>.|TRBV2|.|TRBJ1-1
CASIMLWNTEAFF
TGTGCCAGCATTATGCTCTGGAACACTGAAGCTTTCTTT
>.|TRBV29-1|.|TRBJ2-3
CSVGGGDTQYF
TGCAGCGTTGGAGGGGGAGATACGCAGTATTTT
>.|TRBV9|TRBD2|TRBJ2-3
CASRPTSGSTDTQYF
TGTGCCAGCAGACCGACTAGCGGGAGCACAGATACGCAGTATTTT
>.|TRBV14|.|TRBJ2-5
CASSQDRMVETQYF
TGTGCCAGCAGCCAAGATCGGATGGTAGAGACCCAGTACTTC
>.|TRBV15|.|TRBJ2-7
CATSREKLPYEQYF
TGTGCCACCAGCAGAGAAAAGTTACCCTACGAGCAGTACTTC
>.|TRBV6-4|TRBD2|TRBJ2-2
CASSDGAGAGELFF
TGTGCCAGCAGTGACGGGGCGGGAGCCGGGGAGCTGTTTTTT
>.|TRBV28|.|TRBJ1-5
CASSPLTYQPQHF
TGTGCCAGCAGTCCCTTGACCTATCAGCCCCAGCATTTT
>.|TRBV27|TRBD1|TRBJ2-7
CASSWGTGLYEQYF
TGTGCCAGCAGTTGGGGGACAGGGCTGTACGAGCAGTACTTC
>.|TRBV20-1|.|TRBJ2-1
CSASGLNGQFF
TGCAGTGCTAGTGGCCTAAACGGGCAGTTCTTC
>.|TRBV7-9|.|TRBJ1-1
CASSNMLRGAFF
TGTGCCAGCAGTAACATGCTTCGCGGCGCTTTCTTT
>.|TRBV4-1|.|TRBJ2-7
CASSQSGLQGPYEQYF
TGCGCCAGCAGCCAATCCGGACTACAGGGGCCCTACGAGCAGTACTTC
>.|TRBV7-6|TRBD1|TRBJ1-1
CASSLGTGVSTEAFF
TGTGCCAGCAGCTTAGGGACAGGGGTTAGCACTGAAGCTTTCTTT
>once|TRBV6-6|TRBD1|TRBJ2-2
CASSSRTGVTGELFF
TGTGCCAGCAGTTCCCGGACAGGGGTCACCGGGGAGCTGTTTTTT
>.|TRBV29-1|TRBD2|TRBJ2-1
CSVEGGGQYNEQFF
TGCAGCGTTGAGGGGGGAGGGCAATACAATGAGCAGTTCTTC